At least ten counts were recorded for the clone carrying this T cell receptor beta chain. What it binds is not known. This record comes from a study of Graves' ophthalmopathy and Graves' hyperthyroidism. Points from the study as a whole: Blood also harbored most expanded thyroid clonotypes above 0.001 frequency.

This CDR3 has 13 amino acids. The germline V gene encodes CDR1 DFQATT and CDR2 SNEGSKA (reference sequence). The V segment lost 3 bases and the J segment 6 bases; nucleotides outside the gene matches: 4. Transcripts of RNA were the source for amplifying TCR beta CDR3 regions. HTBI-primed RT-PCR formed the first round, and a multiplex PCR formed the second. TCRdb analysed the multiplex PCR reads with MiXCR anew, one entry per CDR3 protein. The sample has about 740,000 distinct CDR3 sequences; roughly 40% are singletons. Sequencing was performed on peripheral blood. The sequence derives from an adult man with Graves' ophthalmopathy. V and J are TRBV20-1 and TRBJ2-7, with 11 bases fitting TRBD2. The CDR3 is CSASPGTSGEQYF. CDR3 bases: TGCAGTGCTAGTCCCGGGACTAGCGGCGAGCAGTACTTC.